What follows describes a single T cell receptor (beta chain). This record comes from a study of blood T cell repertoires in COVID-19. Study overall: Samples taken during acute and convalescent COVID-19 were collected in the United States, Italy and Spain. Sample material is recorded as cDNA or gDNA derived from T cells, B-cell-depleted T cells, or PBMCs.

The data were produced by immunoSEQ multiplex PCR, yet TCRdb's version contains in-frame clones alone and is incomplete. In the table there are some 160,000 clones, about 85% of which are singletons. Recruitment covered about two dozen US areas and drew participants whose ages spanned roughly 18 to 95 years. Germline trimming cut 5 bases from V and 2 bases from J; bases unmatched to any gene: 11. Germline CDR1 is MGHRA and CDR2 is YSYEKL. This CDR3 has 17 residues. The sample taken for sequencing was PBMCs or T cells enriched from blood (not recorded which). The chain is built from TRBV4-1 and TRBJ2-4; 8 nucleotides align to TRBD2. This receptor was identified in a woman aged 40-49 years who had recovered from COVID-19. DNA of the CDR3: TGCGCCAGCAGCTCACCTCGGGCGGGGGGCTCCAAAAACATTCAGTACTTC. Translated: CASSSPRAGGSKNIQYF.